These 5 T cell receptor beta chains were sequenced from one sample in a study of blood T cells in healthy people across ages (dated by TCRdb to the mid-2010s). The library came from 5' RACE. The sequencer was an Illumina HiSeq 2500. A second PCR of about 7 to 12 cycles was performed with a sample-barcoded 5' primer and a J-beta primer mix. The raw public reads went through TCRdb reprocessing: fastp at Q25, MiXCR clone calling, in-frame beta chains kept. Every entry covers one CDR3 protein and lists the most common genes and DNA from its rows. The sample profile shows more than 1,400,000 distinct CDR3 sequences; approximately 40% of them were found once. The top ten clones comprise approximately 7.9% of the sample. Material: blood. These receptors were collected from a woman aged 18-35 years in good health.

V and J are TRBV5-1 and TRBJ1-6; D unclear. V was shortened by 4 bases and J by 3 bases, with 11 bases between the two germline ends. Germline V lookup: CDR1 SGHRS, CDR2 YFSETQ. The CDR3 consists of 15 residues. The DNA of the CDR3 is TGCGCCAGCAGCACTGGACTCCTCTATAATTCACCCCTCCACTTT. Its protein is CASSTGLLYNSPLHF.

This chain joins TRBV5-1 and TRBJ1-1, with no clear D. Germline V gives CDR1 SGHRS, CDR2 YFSETQ. CDR3 size: 13 residues. V lost 4 bases and J lost 0, with 7 bases in between. This chain's CDR3 is CASSRHVNTEAFF. The CDR3 bases are TGCGCCAGCAGCCGGCATGTGAACACTGAAGCTTTCTTT.

This clonotype has more than one count but fewer than ten. The chain combines TRBV7-2 with TRBJ2-1, with no clear D. The V gene lost 8 bases and the J gene lost 3 bases, with 17 bases spanning the gap. Germline V gives CDR1 SGHTA, CDR2 FQGNSA. The CDR3 runs 15 residues. The CDR3 spells CASSRWPWSYNEQFF. CDR3 sequence (DNA): TGTGCCAGCTCGCGGTGGCCTTGGAGCTACAATGAGCAGTTCTTC.

The V call is TRBV4-2, the J call TRBJ2-1, with 9 bases that match TRBD2. Germline values: CDR1 LGHNA, CDR2 YNFKEQ. V lost 5 bases, J lost 3 bases, and 14 bases stayed unmatched. This CDR3 spans 18 amino acids. The CDR3 loop is CASSSRLSGGTDYNEQFF. CDR3 sequence (DNA): TGTGCCAGCAGCTCTCGACTAAGCGGGGGGACCGACTACAATGAGCAGTTCTTC.

This clonotype was picked up a small number of times. The chain combines TRBV18 with TRBJ1-2, with D possibly being TRBD1 (5 bases). The CDR3 is 14 residues long. V was clipped by 2 bases and J by 3 bases, with 10 bases between them. Germline assignment: CDR1 KGHSH and CDR2 LQKENI. The CDR3 coding sequence is TGTGCCAGCTCACCAGTTCAGGGTGACTATGGCTACACCTTC. This gives the protein CASSPVQGDYGYTF.